This T cell receptor beta chain was captured in a study of OX40 agonist ivuxolimab in advanced cancers. Study context: Enrolled patients in dose escalation had cancers that were hepatocellular carcinoma, melanoma, renal cell or head and neck cancer. Among those enrolled, mean age was 60 years (range 23 to 79) and approximately 80% were male. Study-wide results and caveats: Expanded clones belonging to CD8+ T cells outnumbered, on average, those of CD4+.

Points on this clone: Its antigen remains unknown.

Autoimmune disease history or systemic immunosuppression led to patient exclusion. Data came from immunoSEQ multiplex PCR; TCRdb stores just in-frame clones and leaves some out. The profile shows fewer than 140,000 clones, over 75% of them singletons. Trimming shortened V by 1 base and J by 8 bases, and 15 bases separated the two germline ends. The CDR3 totals 15 residues. Germline CDR1 KGHSH, CDR2 LQKENI. The source material was CD4+ or CD8+ T cells sorted from blood, sampled in a trial of the OX40 agonist ivuxolimab. The sequence came from an adult with an advanced solid tumor such as melanoma, head and neck, liver or kidney cancer. The rearrangement joins TRBV18 to TRBJ1-5; no clear D. The CDR3 sequence is CASSPRRRPMEPQHF. CDR3 bases: TGTGCCAGCTCACCACGGAGGAGACCGATGGAGCCCCAGCATTTT.